The present T cell receptor (beta chain) was sequenced within a study of T-cell memory formation after mild COVID-19. Study in general: Clusters of TCRs were largely donor specific. The study, taken as a whole, reports: Clones that contracted from day 15 to 85 were balanced CD4/CD8, while later expanders leaned CD4+. Pre-infection memory harbored some responding clones, suggesting cross-reactive memory joined.

From 5'RACE with constant-segment primers came TCR alpha and TCR beta cDNA libraries that carried sample barcodes and UMIs. MiXCR was run by TCRdb on the 5' RACE reads, yielding one entry per CDR3 protein. The table lists fewer than 600,000 distinct CDR3 sequences, about a fifth of them singletons. The CDR3 covers 12 residues. Germline CDR1 and CDR2: PRHDT and FYEKMQ (reference sequence). V lost 7 bases to trimming and J lost 6 bases, with 10 bases between them. This clonotype was recorded many times. Its antigen is unknown. V usage is TRBV13 and J usage is TRBJ2-1; tentatively, D is TRBD2 (5 bases). The sample was PBMCs or a T cell subset sorted from them (not recorded which). The sequence derives from an adult woman who had mild COVID-19 (a few samples of this study predate the infection). Cell type and time point are not known. CDR3 nucleotides: TGTGCCAGCATTGGACTGCGCAATGAGCAGTTCTTC. It specifies CASIGLRNEQFF. Full variable domain (remainder filled in from reference TRBV13 and TRBJ2-1): AAGVIQSPRHLIKEKRETATLKCYPIPRHDTVYWYQQGPGQDPQFLISFYEKMQSDKGSIPDRFSAQQFSDYHSELNMSSLELGDSALYFCASIGLRNEQFFGPGTRLTVL.